This T cell receptor (beta chain) was recovered during a study of T-cell memory formation after mild COVID-19. TCRdb called the 5' RACE reads again in MiXCR, with one record for every CDR3 protein. The data hold 65,000 to 100,000 distinct CDR3 sequences, with more than 10% observed a single time. The table lists this clonotype with a few counts. Germline V gives CDR1 SEHNR, CDR2 FQNEAQ (reference sequence). The CDR3 runs to 15 residues. Trimming left V 1 base short and J 5 bases short, with 11 bases between. The sequenced sample was PBMCs or a T cell subset sorted from them (not recorded which). The chain couples TRBV7-9 to TRBJ2-2, with D unclear. The sequence was obtained from a man aged 18 to 30 who had mild COVID-19 (a few samples of this study predate the infection). Cell type and time point are not known. CDR3 sequence: CASSLEGSGTGELFF. CDR3 nucleotide sequence: TGTGCCAGCAGCTTAGAGGGTTCAGGAACCGGGGAGCTGTTTTTT.